This TCR beta chain emerged from a study of blood T cell repertoires in COVID-19. Study as a whole: Samples of COVID-19 (acute and convalescent) were obtained from the United States, Italy and Spain.

On this clone: A much larger clone lies one base from this, so it may be a read error. Other DNA sequences in the same sample also yield this CDR3.

Unmatched junction bases numbered 1, after V lost 2 bases and J lost 3 bases. The length of the CDR3 is 14 residues. Germline assignment: CDR1 SGHDT and CDR2 YYEEEE. In the source study's methods: It was from reference gene primer amplification that nucleated cell counts were estimated. Profiling relied on immunoSEQ multiplex PCR, and the TCRdb table lists in-frame clones only, not all of them. V and J calls and clone size come straight from that table; D and trimming were deduced from the DNA. The data contain just over 350,000 clones, around nine tenths of them singletons. The rearrangement links TRBV5-6 to TRBJ1-3, with TRBD1 matching 8 bases. Sequenced: peripheral blood. The receptor was isolated from an older woman with COVID-19, enrolled during active disease. For the CDR3, the DNA is TGTGCCAGCAGCTTAGGGACAGGTGGAAACACCATATATTTT. It is translated as CASSLGTGGNTIYF.